Listed below are T cell receptor beta chains from one sample, sequenced in a study of T-cell reconstitution after alpha-beta-depleted transplantation in children. From the PCR reads, TCRdb called clonotypes with MiXCR, one entry per CDR3 protein. This table holds around 410,000 distinct CDR3 sequences, roughly a tenth found once. The sequences come from PBMCs from the stem cell graft donor, collected from the stem cell graft. All receptors come from a human donor who donated a stem cell graft to a child with acute myeloid leukemia. Each CDR3 is given with its conserved first and last residue. D genes are given only for firm matches. Clone size is shown for a subset of rows, as once, few, many or a class of expanded clone.

CDR3aa	CDR3nt	v_gene	j_gene	abundance	d_gene
CASSQGTTGPGNIQYF	TGCGCCAGCAGCCAAGGTACGACGGGGCCAGGAAACATTCAGTACTTC	TRBV4-3	TRBJ2-4	NA	NA
CASSAQGTSGSGEQFF	TGTGCCAGCAGCGCCCAGGGGACTAGCGGGAGTGGTGAGCAGTTCTTC	TRBV9	TRBJ2-1	few	TRBD2
CASSEGTRGNTEAFF	TGTGCCAGCAGTGAAGGGACACGGGGGAACACTGAAGCTTTCTTT	TRBV6-1	TRBJ1-1	NA	NA
CSARDPTSGGASEQFF	TGCAGTGCTAGAGACCCAACTAGCGGGGGGGCAAGTGAGCAGTTCTTC	TRBV20-1	TRBJ2-1	NA	TRBD2
CASSIGGFAGNQPQHF	TGTGCCAGTAGTATAGGAGGATTTGCGGGCAATCAGCCCCAGCATTTT	TRBV19	TRBJ1-5	NA	NA
CASSRPELVGNNEQFF	TGTGCCAGCAGCCGCCCGGAACTAGTAGGGAACAATGAGCAGTTCTTC	TRBV7-2	TRBJ2-1	few	NA
CASSLRGNTAELFF	TGCGCCAGCAGCTTGCGGGGGAACACCGCGGAGCTGTTTTTT	TRBV5-1	TRBJ2-2	NA	NA
CASSYSGGSTDTQYF	TGTGCCAGCAGCTATAGCGGGGGGAGCACAGATACGCAGTATTTT	TRBV7-3	TRBJ2-3	few	TRBD2
CASSLRHGTGNEQFF	TGTGCCAGCAGTCTAAGGCATGGGACAGGGAATGAGCAGTTCTTC	TRBV27	TRBJ2-1	few	TRBD1
CASRDSSEQFF	TGTGCCAGCAGAGATAGCTCTGAGCAGTTCTTC	TRBV4-2	TRBJ2-1	many	NA
CASSQGQTSNYGYTF	TGTGCCAGCTCACAGGGACAGACCTCTAACTATGGCTACACCTTC	TRBV18	TRBJ1-2	few	TRBD1
CSATTSGGSTDTQYF	TGCAGTGCCACTACTAGCGGGGGAAGCACAGATACGCAGTATTTT	TRBV20-1	TRBJ2-3	NA	TRBD2
CASSQETHSSIAKNIQYF	TGTGCCAGCAGCCAAGAAACACATTCGTCTATAGCCAAAAACATTCAGTACTTC	TRBV3-1	TRBJ2-4	NA	NA
CASSPRRAGGGEQYF	TGTGCCAGCAGTCCTCGCCGGGCGGGAGGGGGAGAGCAGTACTTC	TRBV27	TRBJ2-7	few	TRBD2
CASRKRGQGALWTEAFF	TGTGCCAGCAGGAAGAGGGGACAGGGGGCTTTGTGGACTGAAGCTTTCTTT	TRBV12-3/TRBV12-4	TRBJ1-1	few	TRBD1
CASSPEQIRSPTDTQYF	TGTGCCAGCAGCCCAGAACAAATTCGGTCCCCCACAGATACGCAGTATTTT	TRBV7-2	TRBJ2-3	many	NA
CASSLGGPLSYEQYF	TGTGCCAGCAGTCTCGGGGGTCCCTTATCCTACGAGCAGTACTTC	TRBV6-1	TRBJ2-7	NA	NA
CASSKLPGQGTQYF	TGTGCCAGCAGCAAGCTGCCGGGACAGGGTACGCAGTATTTT	TRBV7-2	TRBJ2-3	NA	TRBD1
CASSRLRDRGAEAFF	TGTGCCAGCAGCAGACTCCGGGACAGGGGTGCTGAAGCTTTCTTT	TRBV7-9	TRBJ1-1	NA	TRBD1
CASSEAGAYNEQFF	TGTGCCAGCAGTGAAGCGGGAGCCTACAATGAGCAGTTCTTC	TRBV11-2	TRBJ2-1	NA	TRBD2
CASSSQPVDTDTQYF	TGTGCCAGCAGCTCCCAGCCTGTCGACACAGATACGCAGTATTTT	TRBV7-8	TRBJ2-3	many	NA
CATGGTGTYEQYF	TGTGCCACCGGCGGGACTGGGACCTACGAGCAGTACTTC	TRBV15	TRBJ2-7	NA	NA
CASSSRGPYETQYF	TGTGCCAGCAGCTCCAGGGGGCCCTATGAGACCCAGTACTTC	TRBV7-2	TRBJ2-5	few	TRBD1
CAISQDRDNEQFF	TGTGCCATCAGTCAGGACAGAGACAATGAGCAGTTCTTC	TRBV10-3	TRBJ2-1	few	NA
CASTWTGVYEQYF	TGTGCCAGCACGTGGACAGGGGTCTACGAGCAGTACTTC	TRBV6-1	TRBJ2-7	NA	TRBD1
CAISESQDRAAYEQYF	TGTGCCATCAGTGAGTCACAGGACAGGGCCGCCTACGAGCAGTACTTC	TRBV10-3	TRBJ2-7	NA	TRBD1
CASSPRSGLAIQETQYF	TGTGCCAGCAGCCCTAGGTCTGGACTAGCGATTCAAGAGACCCAGTACTTC	TRBV7-9	TRBJ2-5	NA	TRBD2
CSARGQRNEQFF	TGCAGTGCCAGGGGACAGAGGAATGAGCAGTTCTTC	TRBV20-1	TRBJ2-1	NA	TRBD1
CAWGQGRTEAFF	TGTGCCTGGGGACAGGGCCGAACTGAAGCTTTCTTT	TRBV30	TRBJ1-1	NA	TRBD1
CASSQDMGSGDEKLFF	TGCGCCAGCAGCCAAGATATGGGCAGCGGAGATGAAAAACTGTTTTTT	TRBV4-1	TRBJ1-4	few	NA
CASSFGSSYNSPLHF	TGTGCCAGCAGTTTCGGCAGCTCCTATAATTCACCCCTCCACTTT	TRBV12-3/TRBV12-4	TRBJ1-6	many	NA
CASTRDSGRGEQYF	TGTGCCAGCACCCGGGACAGCGGCCGGGGGGAGCAGTACTTC	TRBV12-3/TRBV12-4	TRBJ2-7	many	NA
CASSSGQPNTEAFF	TGTGCCAGCAGTTCCGGACAACCGAACACTGAAGCTTTCTTT	TRBV12-3/TRBV12-4	TRBJ1-1	many	NA
CSARLDSRGETQYF	TGCAGTGCTAGATTGGACTCCAGGGGAGAGACCCAGTACTTC	TRBV20-1	TRBJ2-5	NA	NA
CASSYRQAQETQYF	TGTGCCAGCAGTTACCGACAGGCCCAAGAGACCCAGTACTTC	TRBV6-5	TRBJ2-5	NA	NA
CAIRTSGGAVDTQYF	TGTGCCATTAGGACTAGCGGGGGGGCCGTTGATACGCAGTATTTT	TRBV10-3	TRBJ2-3	few	TRBD2
CASSLAGHSGNTIYF	TGTGCCAGCAGTTTAGCAGGCCACTCTGGAAACACCATATATTTT	TRBV12-3/TRBV12-4	TRBJ1-3	few	NA
CASSLGGLEAFF	TGTGCCAGCAGCTTGGGGGGTCTCGAAGCTTTCTTT	TRBV7-9	TRBJ1-1	many	NA
CASSAGGATNEKLFF	TGTGCCAGCAGCGCAGGGGGCGCAACTAATGAAAAACTGTTTTTT	TRBV9	TRBJ1-4	many	TRBD1
CASSLIRDQETQYF	TGTGCCAGCAGCCTAATCAGGGATCAAGAGACCCAGTACTTC	TRBV7-3	TRBJ2-5	NA	NA